One and the same sample provided the 19 T cell receptor beta chains below, sequenced in a study of a mutant IDH1 vaccine in newly diagnosed glioma. Described time point: week 47, end of study. Alongside topical imiquimod, each dose of vaccine comprised 300 ug of mutant IDH1 20-mer peptide. Some clones are missing from TCRdb's copy, which holds only in-frame ones; the method was immunoSEQ multiplex PCR. The sample consists of some 87,000 clones, 81% of them appearing once. Their target antigens are unknown. The sequenced sample was PBMCs, obtained from a glioma patient whose treatment included an IDH1 peptide vaccine. The receptors shown here come from a man between 35 and 55 years old with glioma.

This chain connects TRBV30 to TRBJ2-7, with unresolved D. This CDR3 region has 13 residues. Germline-derived CDR1 and CDR2 are GTSNPN and SVGIG (reference sequence). V lost 2 bases and J 3 bases, leaving 11 bases between the germline ends. The CDR3 loop reads CAWSPDGRYEQYF. The CDR3 DNA is TGTGCCTGGAGTCCTGACGGACGCTACGAGCAGTACTTC. The complete variable domain, with remaining parts taken from reference TRBV30 and TRBJ2-7, reads SQTIHQWPATLVQPVGSPLSLECTVEGTSNPNLYWYRQAAGRGLQLLFYSVGIGQISSEVPQNLSASRPQDRQFILSSKKLLLSDSGFYLCAWSPDGRYEQYFGPGTRLTVT.

V and J are TRBV19 and TRBJ2-2; 14 nucleotides match TRBD2. Germline CDR1 and CDR2: LNHDA and SQIVND (reference sequence). CDR3 length equals 18 residues. The trim removed 1 base at V and 7 bases at J, leaving 8 bases unmatched. The CDR3 here is CASSIGLAGGPKVGELFF. CDR3 nucleotides: TGTGCCAGTAGTATAGGACTAGCGGGAGGGCCTAAGGTCGGGGAGCTGTTTTTT.

The chain carries TRBV5-4 and TRBJ1-6; 7 bases agree with TRBD1. V shed 7 bases and J 0 bases; nucleotides not matched to a gene: 4. This CDR3 has 15 residues. CDR1 and CDR2 (germline): SGHNT, YYREEE (reference sequence). The CDR3 sequence is CASGDSRSYNSPLHF. The CDR3 DNA is TGTGCCAGCGGGGACAGCCGCTCCTATAATTCACCCCTCCACTTT.

The chain uses TRBV14 and TRBJ1-2; maybe TRBD1 (6 bases). Germline V CDR1 and CDR2: SGHDN, FVKESK. Trimming pared 3 bases from V and 6 bases from J, leaving 14 bases between. This CDR3 is 14 amino acids long. CDR3 protein: CASSQVLGGDGYTF. DNA for the CDR3: TGTGCCAGCAGCCAGGTCCTGGGGGGCGATGGCTACACCTTC. Using reference TRBV14 and TRBJ1-2 for the parts outside the CDR3, the full variable domain is EAGVTQFPSHSVIEKGQTVTLRCDPISGHDNLYWYRRVMGKEIKFLLHFVKESKQDESGMPNNRFLAERTGGTYSTLKVQPAELEDSGVYFCASSQVLGGDGYTFGSGTRLTVV.

V is TRBV5-8 and J is TRBJ1-2; 7 bases align to TRBD1. The trim removed 0 bases at V and 5 bases at J, leaving 7 bases unmatched. In germline, CDR1 is SGHTS, CDR2 YDEGEE. This CDR3 contains 15 residues. As DNA, the CDR3 is TGTGCCAGCAGCTTGGCAGGCAGGGGGTGGTATGGCTACACCTTC. The encoded protein is CASSLAGRGWYGYTF. Full variable domain (remainder filled in from reference TRBV5-8 and TRBJ1-2): EAGVTQSPTHLIKTRGQQATLRCSPISGHTSVYWYQQALGLGLQFLLWYDEGEERNRGNFPPRFSGRQFPNYSSELNVNALELEDSALYLCASSLAGRGWYGYTFGSGTRLTVV.

The J gene is TRBJ1-2, the V gene TRBV15; weak D call: TRBD1 (6 bases). Germline CDR1 and CDR2: LNHNV and YYDKDF (reference sequence). The V and J ends lost 1 base and 4 bases respectively, with 22 bases between them. This CDR3 is 18 amino acids long. CDR3 protein: CATSRGPGEGGRSYGYTF. CDR3 nucleotide sequence: TGTGCCACCAGCAGAGGACCCGGGGAAGGGGGAAGGAGCTATGGCTACACCTTC.

The rearrangement joins TRBV5-1 to TRBJ2-1, with 12 positions matching TRBD2. Germline loops: CDR1 SGHRS, CDR2 YFSETQ. The CDR3 contains 20 residues. After removal of 4 bases from V and 0 bases from J, the junction contained 14 bases not matched to a gene. The CDR3 spells CASSPIGASGRASSYNEQFF. Here the CDR3 DNA reads TGCGCCAGCAGCCCCATTGGGGCTAGCGGGAGGGCGAGCTCCTACAATGAGCAGTTCTTC.

The chain uses TRBV11-2 and TRBJ1-1; 7 bases match TRBD1. The ends lost 1 base at V and 0 bases at J; junction bases unmatched: 5. This CDR3 spans 16 amino acids. CDR1 SGHAT and CDR2 FQNNGV come from the germline V gene. Here the CDR3 DNA reads TGTGCCAGCAGCTTAGCCCGGGGACAGATGAACACTGAAGCTTTCTTT. It codes for CASSLARGQMNTEAFF.

The rearrangement uses TRBV2 and TRBJ1-6, with no clear D. Germline values: CDR1 SNHLY, CDR2 FYNNEI. V was clipped by 5 bases and J by 7 bases, with 15 bases between them. The CDR3 has 15 amino acids. The CDR3 coding sequence is TGTGCCAGCAGTAAAAACGGCAAAAACAATTCACCCCTCCACTTT. It codes for CASSKNGKNNSPLHF.

The rearrangement joins TRBV30 to TRBJ2-5; D unresolved. TRBJ2-7 explains the end of the DNA better; the J call may be wrong. CDR1 and CDR2 from the germline V gene are GTSNPN and SVGIG (reference sequence). The CDR3 sequence is 13 residues long. CDR3 sequence (DNA): TGTGCCTGGAGTGGATCCCCGTCCTACGAGCAGTACTTC. This encodes CAWSGSPSYEQYF.

This clone appeared once. The rearrangement joins TRBV5-1 to TRBJ2-7; either TRBD1 or TRBD2 may fit D (6 bases each). In germline, CDR1 is SGHRS, CDR2 YFSETQ. Trimming took 0 bases from V and 3 from J, leaving 10 bases between them. The CDR3 has 14 amino acids. CDR3 in amino acids: CASSLVGGLYEQYF. In DNA, the CDR3 is TGCGCCAGCAGCTTGGTTGGGGGGCTCTACGAGCAGTACTTC.

The V gene is TRBV29-1, the J gene TRBJ1-1; 7 nucleotides match TRBD1. Losses at the gene ends were 7 bases for V and 0 bases for J; bases not matched to a gene: 5. CDR1 and CDR2 (germline): SQVTM, ANQGSEA. The CDR3 covers 13 residues. CDR3 loop: CSGNRGLNTEAFF. CDR3 DNA sequence: TGCAGCGGAAACAGGGGCTTGAACACTGAAGCTTTCTTT.

This clone was observed a handful of times. This chain links TRBV5-1 with TRBJ1-4; TRBD1 matches at 8 bases. Trimming at V came to 4 bases and at J to 7 bases, leaving 6 bases not matched to a gene. The germline V gene has CDR1 SGHRS and CDR2 YFSETQ. The CDR3 consists of 14 residues. CDR3: CASSPGGIGEKLFF. DNA for the CDR3: TGCGCCAGCAGCCCAGGGGGCATTGGTGAAAAACTGTTTTTT.

The chain combines TRBV5-4 with TRBJ2-3; 11 bases line up with TRBD2. Germline V lookup: CDR1 SGHNT, CDR2 YYREEE (reference sequence). The CDR3 loop spans 15 amino acids. The V and J ends lost 0 bases and 6 bases, in that order; junction bases with no gene match: 3. CDR3: CASSLVAGGRDTQYF. The DNA for the CDR3 is TGTGCCAGCAGCTTGGTAGCGGGGGGGCGGGATACGCAGTATTTT.

The CDR3 bases are TGCGCCAGCAGCCAAGAGCTAGGGGCGGGAGTTTTGTCCTACAATGAGCAGTTCTTC. It specifies CASSQELGAGVLSYNEQFF. The chain recombines TRBV4-3 with TRBJ2-1; TRBD2 matches 7 bases. The CDR3 contains 19 residues. Germline V gene data show CDR1 as LGHNA and CDR2 as YSLEER. The ends lost 0 bases at V and 1 base at J; junction bases unmatched: 12.

Remarks on this clone: Different DNA sequences within this sample yield the same CDR3. This chain joins TRBV18 and TRBJ1-4; D is uncertain. The CDR3 is 15 amino acids. V was shortened by 3 bases and J by 0 bases, with 8 bases between the two germline ends. Looked up from germline, CDR1 is KGHSH and CDR2 is LQKENI. CDR3 sequence (DNA): TGTGCCAGCTCACCCCTTGGGGCAACTAATGAAAAACTGTTTTTT. Translating it yields CASSPLGATNEKLFF. Complete variable domain (other parts from reference TRBV18 and TRBJ1-4): NAGVMQNPRHLVRRRGQEARLRCSPMKGHSHVYWYRQLPEEGLKFMVYLQKENIIDESGMPKERFSAEFPKEGPSILRIQQVVRGDSAAYFCASSPLGATNEKLFFGSGTQLSVL.

V and J are TRBV4-1 and TRBJ2-5; D is perhaps TRBD2 (6 bases). The CDR3 loop spans 16 amino acids. Germline values: CDR1 MGHRA, CDR2 YSYEKL. V lost 3 bases and J 7 bases, leaving 21 bases between the germline ends. CDR3 DNA: TGCGCCAGCAGCCAGCGGGGCGGCACAGGTTTGAGGACCCAGTACTTC. This translates into CASSQRGGTGLRTQYF.

This clone was picked up a small number of times. The chain is built from TRBV21-1 and TRBJ2-2. TRBV21-1 is listed as a pseudogene. The CDR3 is made up of 16 amino acids. The CDR3 sequence: CASSKNCKGIAGELFF. DNA of the CDR3: TGTGCCAGCAGCAAAAATTGCAAAGGGATAGCCGGGGAGCTGTTTTTT.

The chain has TRBV2 and TRBJ2-2; D remains ambiguous. The CDR3 loop spans 16 amino acids. V lost 0 bases and J 0 bases, leaving 8 bases between the germline ends. From germline, CDR1 is SNHLY and CDR2 FYNNEI. CDR3 in amino acids: CASSEARWPNTGELFF. The CDR3 DNA reads TGTGCCAGCAGTGAAGCACGCTGGCCGAACACCGGGGAGCTGTTTTTT. The entire variable domain, with the rest obtained from reference TRBV2 and TRBJ2-2, is as follows: EPEVTQTPSHQVTQMGQEVILRCVPISNHLYFYWYRQILGQKVEFLVSFYNNEISEKSEIFDDQFSVERPDGSNFTLKIRSTKLEDSAMYFCASSEARWPNTGELFFGEGSRLTVL.